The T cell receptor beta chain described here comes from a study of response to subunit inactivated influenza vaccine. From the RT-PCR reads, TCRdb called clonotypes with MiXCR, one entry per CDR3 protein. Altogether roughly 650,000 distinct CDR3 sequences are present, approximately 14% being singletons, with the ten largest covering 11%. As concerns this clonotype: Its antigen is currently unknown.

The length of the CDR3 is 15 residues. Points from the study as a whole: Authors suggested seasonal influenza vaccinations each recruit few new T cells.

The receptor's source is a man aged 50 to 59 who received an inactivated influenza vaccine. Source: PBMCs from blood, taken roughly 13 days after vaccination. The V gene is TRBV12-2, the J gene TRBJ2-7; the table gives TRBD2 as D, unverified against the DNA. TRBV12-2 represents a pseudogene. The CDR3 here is CASRRLLAGSYEQYF. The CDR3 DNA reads TGTGCAAGTCGCAGGTTACTAGCGGGGTCCTACGAGCAGTACTTC.